A selection of T cell receptor beta chains follows, all from one sample in a study of blood T cell repertoires in COVID-19. The assay was immunoSEQ multiplex PCR, and TCRdb's table has in-frame clones only and misses some. Counted here are about 170,000 clones, approximately 79% occurring once; the ten biggest clones make up under 20%. Sequencing was performed on PBMCs or T cells enriched from blood (not recorded which). These receptors were collected from a woman aged 70-85 years in a cohort exposed to, infected with or recovered from COVID-19 (not recorded which). The CDR3 runs from the conserved cysteine through the conserved F or W. D genes are given only for firm matches. The listing skips clone size in some rows; elsewhere it reads once, few, many or a size class.

J | D | size | V | length | CDR3 | DNA
TRBJ2-2 | NA | NA | TRBV5-1 | 15 | CASSLGDSNTGELFF | TGCGCCAGCAGCTTGGGGGACTCAAACACCGGGGAGCTGTTTTTT
TRBJ1-4 | NA | NA | TRBV6-1 | 17 | CASSDRGSWVGNEKLFF | TGTGCCAGCAGTGACAGGGGTTCTTGGGTCGGTAATGAAAAACTGTTTTTT
TRBJ2-5 | NA | NA | TRBV28 | 11 | CASGLQETQYF | TGTGCCAGCGGCCTCCAAGAGACCCAGTACTTC
TRBJ2-3 | NA | few | TRBV5-1 | 12 | CASSSEGDTQYF | TGCGCCAGCAGCTCGGAGGGGGATACGCAGTATTTT
TRBJ1-5 | NA | once | TRBV6-2/TRBV6-3 | 12 | CASSYTGGPQHF | TGTGCCAGCAGTTACACGGGGGGGCCCCAGCATTTT
TRBJ1-5 | TRBD1 | NA | TRBV7-3 | 21 | CASSSVGQGRCGLYSNQPQHF | TGTGCCAGCAGCTCCGTGGGACAGGGCCGCTGTGGCCTTTATAGCAATCAGCCCCAGCATTTT
TRBJ1-5 | TRBD1 | NA | TRBV6-5 | 14 | CAIQGQGFFQPQHF | TGTGCCATCCAAGGACAGGGCTTTTTTCAGCCCCAGCATTTT
TRBJ1-5 | TRBD1 | NA | TRBV7-2 | 15 | CASSLGTGVDQPQHF | TGTGCCAGCAGCTTAGGGACAGGGGTGGATCAGCCCCAGCATTTT
TRBJ2-2 | NA | NA | TRBV9 | 15 | CASSPQGSVGGELFF | TGTGCCAGCAGCCCTCAGGGGAGTGTAGGCGGGGAGCTGTTTTTT
TRBJ2-7 | TRBD2 | NA | TRBV4-2 | 15 | CASSQDAGALLEQYF | TGTGCCAGCAGCCAAGATGCGGGAGCTCTTCTCGAGCAGTACTTC
TRBJ1-2 | TRBD1 | NA | TRBV4-1 | 15 | CASSPGPGQGRGYTF | TGCGCCAGCAGCCCTGGTCCGGGACAGGGGAGAGGCTACACCTTC
TRBJ1-4 | NA | few | TRBV19 | 15 | CASSVRGTTNEKLFF | TGTGCCAGTAGTGTCAGAGGTACAACTAATGAAAAACTGTTTTTT
TRBJ1-1 | TRBD1 | NA | TRBV5-4 | 15 | CASSPVRTGGTEAFF | TGTGCCAGCAGCCCCGTAAGGACAGGGGGCACTGAAGCTTTCTTT
TRBJ2-2 | NA | once | TRBV5-1 | 13 | CASKEDNTGELFF | TGCGCCAGCAAGGAGGATAACACCGGGGAGCTGTTTTTT
TRBJ1-5 | TRBD1 | NA | TRBV29-1 | 13 | CSVQGQSNQPQHF | TGCAGCGTCCAGGGACAGAGCAATCAGCCCCAGCATTTT
TRBJ1-4 | NA | NA | TRBV20-1 | 11 | CSAAGIEKLFF | TGCAGTGCAGCGGGTATTGAAAAACTGTTTTTT
TRBJ1-5 | NA | once | TRBV7-9 | 15 | CASSSYGNRNQPQHF | TGTGCCAGCAGCTCCTACGGGAATAGGAATCAGCCCCAGCATTTT
TRBJ2-5 | TRBD2 | NA | TRBV5-4 | 19 | CASSSDQLAGKGSRETQYF | TGTGCCAGCAGCTCCGACCAGCTAGCGGGGAAAGGGTCACGAGAGACCCAGTACTTC
TRBJ1-1 | TRBD1 | NA | TRBV5-1 | 13 | CASRTDRDTEAFF | TGCGCCAGCCGGACCGACAGGGACACTGAAGCTTTCTTT
TRBJ1-1 | NA | NA | TRBV7-8 | 16 | CASSLAVGRENTEAFF | TGTGCCAGCAGCTTAGCGGTAGGTCGGGAAAACACTGAAGCTTTCTTT
TRBJ2-4 | TRBD2 | NA | TRBV5-4 | 14 | CASSPGLGVDIQYF | TGTGCCAGCAGCCCTGGACTAGGGGTAGACATTCAGTACTTC
TRBJ2-7 | TRBD1 | NA | TRBV7-9 | 15 | CASSLGTGYSYEQYF | TGTGCCAGCAGCTTAGGGACAGGGTATTCTTACGAGCAGTACTTC
TRBJ2-1 | NA | NA | TRBV24-1 | 17 | CATSDPQGLSSYNEQFF | TGTGCCACCAGTGATCCCCAGGGCCTTAGCTCCTACAATGAGCAGTTCTTC
TRBJ1-2 | TRBD1 | NA | TRBV23-1 | 15 | CASSQRDRGQDGYTF | TGCGCCAGCAGTCAACGGGACAGGGGGCAGGATGGCTACACCTTC
TRBJ1-5 | NA | NA | TRBV3-1/TRBV3-2 | 15 | CASSQNGGINQPQHF | TGTGCCAGCAGCCAAAACGGGGGGATTAATCAGCCCCAGCATTTT
TRBJ2-3 | NA | NA | TRBV9 | 17 | CASSLASGVASTDTQYF | TGTGCCAGCAGCCTCGCGTCAGGGGTCGCTAGCACAGATACGCAGTATTTT
TRBJ2-1 | TRBD2 | once | TRBV19 | 17 | CASSIEGTGGIDNEQFF | TGTGCCAGTAGTATAGAAGGTACGGGAGGGATCGACAATGAGCAGTTCTTC
TRBJ2-6 | NA | NA | TRBV21-1 | 18 | CASSKVEGTRSGANVLTF | TGTGCCAGCAGCAAAGTCGAGGGCACGCGCTCTGGGGCCAACGTCCTGACTTTC
TRBJ2-5 | TRBD1 | NA | TRBV5-4 | 13 | CASSQGTEETQYF | TGTGCCAGCAGCCAAGGGACAGAAGAGACCCAGTACTTC
TRBJ2-1 | NA | NA | TRBV19 | 13 | CASSMRGYNEQFF | TGTGCCAGTAGTATGCGAGGGTACAATGAGCAGTTCTTC
TRBJ2-7 | TRBD1 | NA | TRBV28 | 15 | CASRPPGQETYEQYF | TGTGCCAGCAGACCCCCGGGACAGGAAACCTACGAGCAGTACTTC
TRBJ2-7 | TRBD1 | NA | TRBV5-1 | 14 | CASSLDRGSYEQYF | TGCGCCAGCAGCTTGGACAGGGGATCCTACGAGCAGTACTTC
TRBJ1-2 | NA | NA | TRBV12-3/TRBV12-4 | 13 | CASRQSANDGYTF | TGTGCCAGCAGACAGTCGGCAAACGATGGCTACACCTTC
TRBJ2-4 | TRBD2 | NA | TRBV19 | 19 | CASRQTGTRLRLAKNIQYF | TGTGCCAGTAGGCAGACCGGGACTAGGCTGCGACTAGCCAAAAACATTCAGTACTTC
TRBJ1-2 | NA | once | TRBV7-2 | 14 | CASSLQTGDYGYTF | TGTGCCAGCAGCTTGCAGACAGGTGACTATGGCTACACCTTC
TRBJ1-1 | NA | NA | TRBV11-3 | 18 | CASSLGSWTRGNDTEAFF | TGTGCCAGCAGCTTAGGCTCTTGGACTAGGGGGAATGACACTGAAGCTTTCTTT
TRBJ2-3 | NA | NA | TRBV7-2 | 13 | CASSFRKTDTQYF | TGTGCCAGCAGCTTCAGAAAGACAGATACGCAGTATTTT
TRBJ1-5 | NA | NA | TRBV5-8 | 16 | CASSSYRDPSIQPQHF | TGTGCCAGCAGCTCTTACAGGGACCCTTCTATTCAGCCCCAGCATTTT
TRBJ2-1 | TRBD2 | NA | TRBV10-3 | 19 | CAISVTGTSAAGGRNEQFF | TGTGCCATCAGTGTCACAGGGACCTCTGCGGCGGGAGGAAGGAATGAGCAGTTCTTC
TRBJ1-1 | NA | NA | TRBV7-2 | 12 | CASSSQYTEAFF | TGTGCCAGCAGTTCTCAGTACACTGAAGCTTTCTTT
TRBJ2-1 | TRBD2 | NA | TRBV11-2 | 17 | CASSSVATSGIYNEQFF | TGTGCCAGCAGCTCAGTCGCGACTAGCGGGATTTACAATGAGCAGTTCTTC
TRBJ2-1 | TRBD2 | NA | TRBV29-1 | 13 | CSVRRGRYNEQFF | TGCAGCGTCAGGCGGGGGAGGTACAATGAGCAGTTCTTC
TRBJ2-1 | NA | NA | TRBV5-1 | 14 | CASSSGTTYNEQFF | TGCGCCAGCAGCTCCGGTACGACCTACAATGAGCAGTTCTTC
TRBJ2-3 | NA | NA | TRBV2 | 14 | CASRFAQNTDTQYF | TGTGCCAGCCGCTTCGCCCAGAACACAGATACGCAGTATTTT